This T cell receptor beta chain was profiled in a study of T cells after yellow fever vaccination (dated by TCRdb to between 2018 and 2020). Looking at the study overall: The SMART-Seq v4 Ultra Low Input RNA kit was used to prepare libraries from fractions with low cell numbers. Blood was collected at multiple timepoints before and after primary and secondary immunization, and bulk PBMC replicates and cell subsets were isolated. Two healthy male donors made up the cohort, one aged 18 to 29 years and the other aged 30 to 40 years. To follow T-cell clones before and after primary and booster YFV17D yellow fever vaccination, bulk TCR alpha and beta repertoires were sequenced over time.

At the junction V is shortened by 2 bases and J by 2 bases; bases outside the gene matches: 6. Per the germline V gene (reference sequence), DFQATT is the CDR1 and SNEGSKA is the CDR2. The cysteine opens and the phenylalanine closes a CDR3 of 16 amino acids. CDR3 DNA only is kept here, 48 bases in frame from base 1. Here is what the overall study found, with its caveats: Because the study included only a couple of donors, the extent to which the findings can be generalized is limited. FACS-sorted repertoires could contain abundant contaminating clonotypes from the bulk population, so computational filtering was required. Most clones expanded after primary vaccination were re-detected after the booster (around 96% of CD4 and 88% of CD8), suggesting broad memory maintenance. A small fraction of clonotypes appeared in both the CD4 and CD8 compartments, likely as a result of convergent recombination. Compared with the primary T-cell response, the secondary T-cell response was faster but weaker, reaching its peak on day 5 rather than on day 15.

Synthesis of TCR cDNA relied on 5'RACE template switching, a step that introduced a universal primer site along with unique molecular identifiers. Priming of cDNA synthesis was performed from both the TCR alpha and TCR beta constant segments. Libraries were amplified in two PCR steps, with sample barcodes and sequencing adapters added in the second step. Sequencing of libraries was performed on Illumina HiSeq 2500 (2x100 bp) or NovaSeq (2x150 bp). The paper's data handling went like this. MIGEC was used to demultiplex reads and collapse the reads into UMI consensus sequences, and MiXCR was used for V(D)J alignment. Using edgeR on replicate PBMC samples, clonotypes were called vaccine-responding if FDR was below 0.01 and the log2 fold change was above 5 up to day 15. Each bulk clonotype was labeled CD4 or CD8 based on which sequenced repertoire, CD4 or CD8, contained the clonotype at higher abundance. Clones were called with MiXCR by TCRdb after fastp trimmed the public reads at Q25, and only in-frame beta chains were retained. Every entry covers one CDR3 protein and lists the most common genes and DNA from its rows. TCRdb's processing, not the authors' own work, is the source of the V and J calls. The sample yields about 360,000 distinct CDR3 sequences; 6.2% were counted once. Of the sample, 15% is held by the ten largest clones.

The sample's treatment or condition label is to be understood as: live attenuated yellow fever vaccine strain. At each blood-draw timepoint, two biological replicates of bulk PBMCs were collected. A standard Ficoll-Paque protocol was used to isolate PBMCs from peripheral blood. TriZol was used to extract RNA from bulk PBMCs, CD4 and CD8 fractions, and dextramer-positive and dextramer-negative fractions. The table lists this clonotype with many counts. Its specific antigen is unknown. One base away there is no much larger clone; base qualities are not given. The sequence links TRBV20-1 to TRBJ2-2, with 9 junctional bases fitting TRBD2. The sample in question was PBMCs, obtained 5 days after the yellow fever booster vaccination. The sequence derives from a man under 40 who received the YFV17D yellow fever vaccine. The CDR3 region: CSARHSGRANTGELFF. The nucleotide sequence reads TGCAGTGCTAGACATAGCGGGAGAGCCAACACCGGGGAGCTGTTTTTT.